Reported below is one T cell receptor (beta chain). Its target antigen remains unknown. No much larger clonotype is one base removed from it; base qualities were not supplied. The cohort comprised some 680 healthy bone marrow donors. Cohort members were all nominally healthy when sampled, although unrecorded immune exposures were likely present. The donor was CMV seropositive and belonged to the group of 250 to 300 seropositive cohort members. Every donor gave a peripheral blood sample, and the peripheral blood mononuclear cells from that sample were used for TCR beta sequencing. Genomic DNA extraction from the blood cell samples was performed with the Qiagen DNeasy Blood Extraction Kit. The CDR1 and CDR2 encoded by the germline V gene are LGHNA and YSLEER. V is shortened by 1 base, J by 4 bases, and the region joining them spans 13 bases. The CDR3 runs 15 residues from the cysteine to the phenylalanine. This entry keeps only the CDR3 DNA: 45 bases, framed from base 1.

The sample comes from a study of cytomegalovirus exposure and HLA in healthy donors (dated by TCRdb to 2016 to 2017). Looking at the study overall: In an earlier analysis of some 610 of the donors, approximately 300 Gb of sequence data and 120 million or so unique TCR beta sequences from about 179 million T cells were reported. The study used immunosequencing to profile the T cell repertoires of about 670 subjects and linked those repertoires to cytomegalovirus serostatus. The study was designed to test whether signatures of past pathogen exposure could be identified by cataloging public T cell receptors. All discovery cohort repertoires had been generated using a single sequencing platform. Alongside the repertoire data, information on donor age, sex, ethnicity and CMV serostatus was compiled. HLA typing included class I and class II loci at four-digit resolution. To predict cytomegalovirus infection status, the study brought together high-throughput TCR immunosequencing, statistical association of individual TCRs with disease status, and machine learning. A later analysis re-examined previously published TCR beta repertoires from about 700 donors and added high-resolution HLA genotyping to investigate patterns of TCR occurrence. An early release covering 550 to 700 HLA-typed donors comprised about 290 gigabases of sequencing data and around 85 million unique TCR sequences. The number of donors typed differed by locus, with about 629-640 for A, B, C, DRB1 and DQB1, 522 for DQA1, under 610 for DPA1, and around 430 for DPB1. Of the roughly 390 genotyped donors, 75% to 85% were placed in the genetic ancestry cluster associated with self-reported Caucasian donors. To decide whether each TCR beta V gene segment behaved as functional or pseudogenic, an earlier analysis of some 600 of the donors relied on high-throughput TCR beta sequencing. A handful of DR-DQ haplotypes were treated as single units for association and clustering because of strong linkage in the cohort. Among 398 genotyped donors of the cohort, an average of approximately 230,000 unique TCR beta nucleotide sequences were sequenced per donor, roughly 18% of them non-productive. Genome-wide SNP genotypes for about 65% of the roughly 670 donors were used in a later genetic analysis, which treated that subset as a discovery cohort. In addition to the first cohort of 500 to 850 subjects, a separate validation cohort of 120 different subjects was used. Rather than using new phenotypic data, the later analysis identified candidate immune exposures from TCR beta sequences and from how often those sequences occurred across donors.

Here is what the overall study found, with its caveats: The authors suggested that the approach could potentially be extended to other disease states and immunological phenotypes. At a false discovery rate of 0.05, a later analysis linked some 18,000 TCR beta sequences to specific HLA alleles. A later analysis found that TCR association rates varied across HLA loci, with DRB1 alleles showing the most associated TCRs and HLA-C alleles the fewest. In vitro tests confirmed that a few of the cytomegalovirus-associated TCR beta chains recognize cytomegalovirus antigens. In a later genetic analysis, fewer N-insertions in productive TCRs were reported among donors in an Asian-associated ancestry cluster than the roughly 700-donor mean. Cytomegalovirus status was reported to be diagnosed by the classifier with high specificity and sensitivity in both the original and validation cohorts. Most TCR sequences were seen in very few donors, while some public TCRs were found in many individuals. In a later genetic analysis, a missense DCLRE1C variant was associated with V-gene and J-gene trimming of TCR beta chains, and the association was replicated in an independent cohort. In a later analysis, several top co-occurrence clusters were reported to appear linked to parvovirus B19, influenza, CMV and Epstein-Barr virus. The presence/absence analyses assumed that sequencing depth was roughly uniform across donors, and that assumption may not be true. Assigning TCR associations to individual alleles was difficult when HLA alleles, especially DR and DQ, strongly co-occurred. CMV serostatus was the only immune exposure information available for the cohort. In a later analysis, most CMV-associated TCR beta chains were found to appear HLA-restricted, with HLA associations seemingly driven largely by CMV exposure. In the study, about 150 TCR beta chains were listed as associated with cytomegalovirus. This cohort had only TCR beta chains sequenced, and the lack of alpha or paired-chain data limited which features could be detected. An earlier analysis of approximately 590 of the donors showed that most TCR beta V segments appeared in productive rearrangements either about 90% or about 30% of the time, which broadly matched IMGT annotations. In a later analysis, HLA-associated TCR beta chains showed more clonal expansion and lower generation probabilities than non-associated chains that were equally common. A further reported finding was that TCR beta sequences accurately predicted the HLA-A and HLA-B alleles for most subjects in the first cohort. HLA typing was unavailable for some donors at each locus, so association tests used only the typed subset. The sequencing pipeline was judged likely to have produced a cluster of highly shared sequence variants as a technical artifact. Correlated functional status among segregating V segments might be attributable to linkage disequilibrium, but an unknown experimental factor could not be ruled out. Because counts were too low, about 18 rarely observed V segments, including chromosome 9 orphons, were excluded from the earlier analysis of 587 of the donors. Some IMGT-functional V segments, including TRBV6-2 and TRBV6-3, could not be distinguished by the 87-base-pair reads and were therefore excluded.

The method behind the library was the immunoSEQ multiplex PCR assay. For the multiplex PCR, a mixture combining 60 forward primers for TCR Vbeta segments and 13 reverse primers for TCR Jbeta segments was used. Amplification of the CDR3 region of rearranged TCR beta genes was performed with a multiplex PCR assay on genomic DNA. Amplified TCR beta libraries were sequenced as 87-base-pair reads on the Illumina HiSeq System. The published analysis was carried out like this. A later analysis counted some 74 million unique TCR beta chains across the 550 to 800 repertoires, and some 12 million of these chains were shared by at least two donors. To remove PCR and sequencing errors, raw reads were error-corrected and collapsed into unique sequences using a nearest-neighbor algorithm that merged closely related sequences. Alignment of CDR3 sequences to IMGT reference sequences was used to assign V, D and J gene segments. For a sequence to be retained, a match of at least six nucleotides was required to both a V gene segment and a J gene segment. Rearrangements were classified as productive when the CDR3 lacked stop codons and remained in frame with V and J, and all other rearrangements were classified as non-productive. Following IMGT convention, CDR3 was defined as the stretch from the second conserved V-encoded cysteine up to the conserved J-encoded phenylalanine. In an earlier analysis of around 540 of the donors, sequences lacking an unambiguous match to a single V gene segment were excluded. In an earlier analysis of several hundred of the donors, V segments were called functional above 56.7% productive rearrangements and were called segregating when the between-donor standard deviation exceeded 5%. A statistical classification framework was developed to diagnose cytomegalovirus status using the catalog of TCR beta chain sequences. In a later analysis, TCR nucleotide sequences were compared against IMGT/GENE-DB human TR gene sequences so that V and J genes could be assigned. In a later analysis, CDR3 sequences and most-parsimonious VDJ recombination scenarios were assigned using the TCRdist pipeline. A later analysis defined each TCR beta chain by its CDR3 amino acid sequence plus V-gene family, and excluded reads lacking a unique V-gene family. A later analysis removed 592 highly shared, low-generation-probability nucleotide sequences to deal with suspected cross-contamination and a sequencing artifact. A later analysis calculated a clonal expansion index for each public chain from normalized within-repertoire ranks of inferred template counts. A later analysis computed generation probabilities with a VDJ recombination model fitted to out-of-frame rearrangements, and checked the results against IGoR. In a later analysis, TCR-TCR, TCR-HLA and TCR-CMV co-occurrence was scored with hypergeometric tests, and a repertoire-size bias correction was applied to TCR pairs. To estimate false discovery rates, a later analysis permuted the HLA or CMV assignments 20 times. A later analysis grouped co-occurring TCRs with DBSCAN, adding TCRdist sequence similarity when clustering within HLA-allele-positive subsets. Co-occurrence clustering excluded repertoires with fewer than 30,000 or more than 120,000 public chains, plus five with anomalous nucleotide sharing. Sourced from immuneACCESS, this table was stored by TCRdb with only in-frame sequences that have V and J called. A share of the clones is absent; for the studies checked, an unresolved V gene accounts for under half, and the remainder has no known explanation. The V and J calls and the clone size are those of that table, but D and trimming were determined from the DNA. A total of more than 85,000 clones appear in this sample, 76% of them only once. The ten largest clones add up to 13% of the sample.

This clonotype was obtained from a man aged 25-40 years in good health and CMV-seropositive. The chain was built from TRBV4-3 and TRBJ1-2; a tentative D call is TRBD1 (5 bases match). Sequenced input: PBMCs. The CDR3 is CASSQGPMGGYGYTF. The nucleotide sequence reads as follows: TGCGCCAGCAGCCAAGGCCCAATGGGGGGCTATGGCTACACCTTC.